This T cell receptor (beta chain) is from a study of T cells in Graves' hyperthyroidism and ophthalmopathy (dated by TCRdb to between 2018 and 2021). Turning to the overall study: Peripheral blood was sampled at the time of initial diagnosis, prior to any treatment. The study also compared thyroid tissue and blood T-cell repertoires from five or six Graves' hyperthyroidism patients. Prospective prediction of ophthalmopathy was tested in an independent validation cohort consisting of fewer than 20 hyperthyroidism patients and some 16 patients who later progressed to ophthalmopathy. After blood sampling, hyperthyroidism patients were treated with methimazole at a starting dose of 30 mg daily, and ophthalmopathy patients were treated with high-dose intravenous methylprednisolone. TCR Vbeta CDR3 sequencing of 120 to 150 peripheral blood samples (43 ophthalmopathy, 75 hyperthyroidism and approximately 17 progressor patients) is reported in the paper. To identify distinguishing TCR V-J signatures, a discovery cohort of 95 to 100 patients was used, comprising 40 to 45 with Graves' ophthalmopathy and some 60 with stable Graves' hyperthyroidism. The 100 or so discovery patients were randomly split 7:3 into training and test sets. Overall study results and their limits: In validation, the model predicted progression to ophthalmopathy a median of about 5.9 months before onset, with about 71% sensitivity and 72.22% specificity. No statistical method was used to fix the sample size in advance, and group allocation was not hidden from the investigators. Most expanded thyroid clonotypes (frequency above 0.001) were also found in blood, which suggests that blood repertoires may mirror thyroid immune responses. In cross-validation, a model built on a 13 V-J signature told ophthalmopathy apart from stable hyperthyroidism with under 90% sensitivity and around 81% specificity, and in testing the same model reached 80%/75%.

V is reduced by 6 bases and J by 5 bases, leaving a spacing of 19 bases between them. Measured from the cysteine to the phenylalanine, the CDR3 is 14 residues long. This entry keeps only the CDR3 DNA: 42 bases, framed from base 1. The germline V gene provides CDR1 SQVTM and CDR2 ANQGSEA. This clonotype was seen many times. The clone's antigen remains unknown. Per-nucleotide qualities are absent, and no much larger clonotype sits a single base away. A patient counted as having stable Graves' hyperthyroidism if no progression to ophthalmopathy occurred over 18 months of follow-up. Hyperthyroidism patients were newly diagnosed, with disease duration under 2 months, and aged 18 to 65 years. Patients with uncontrolled infections, other autoimmune diseases, pregnancy or lactation were excluded. Diagnoses relied on clinical symptoms, serum thyroxine and TRAb, thyroid ultrasound and orbital computed tomography. PBMCs were isolated from about 10 ml of fresh peripheral blood by Ficoll-Paque density gradient centrifugation. Trizol reagent was used to extract total RNA, and RNA quality was then checked on an Agilent 2100 Bioanalyzer.

The TCR beta CDR3 regions were amplified from the RNA transcripts. The first round of RT-PCR for the TCR CDR3 was performed with the HTBI primer set and the Qiagen OneStep RT-PCR kit. The libraries were constructed in a second round of multiplex PCR and then size-selected and purified. Paired-end sequencing of the libraries was performed with 100 bp reads on an Illumina HiSeq2000. The study's own analysis went as follows. SOAPnuke was used to process the raw data, throwing out any read that contained adapters or uncalled bases, had a mean Phred below 15, or lacked an exact constant-primer or identifier match. High-quality paired reads were merged using COPE v1.2.5, and each unique nucleotide sequence was defined as a clonotype. Clonotypes were aligned to IMGT TRBV, TRBD and TRBJ reference segments using MiTCR v1.1. Analysis was restricted to V-J combinations with a frequency above 0.0001, which covered over 98% of repertoires. The TCS score was defined as the ratio of F50 (clonal expansion) to E x V (chaos), calculated using BLOSUM62-based TCRdist between CDR3 peptides within each V-J. Welch's t-statistics and random forest reduced 450 to 600 V-J features to about 13, which were used in a naive Bayes classifier (R e1071). Clones were called with MiXCR by TCRdb after fastp trimmed the public reads at Q25, and only in-frame beta chains were retained. Every CDR3 protein is listed once, alongside the most common genes and DNA of its rows. These V and J calls rely on TCRdb rather than the paper's analysis. The sample table contains 300,000 to 350,000 distinct CDR3 sequences; only one count was recorded for 21% of them. 50% of the sample is taken by the ten largest.

The sequenced sample consisted of blood. The V and J segments used are TRBV29-1 and TRBJ1-1; the D gene is possibly TRBD1, with 6 bases matching. The sequence was collected from a woman aged 50 to 60 with Graves' hyperthyroidism. The CDR3 protein is CSVSGLGARTEAFF. The nucleotides read TGCAGCGTCAGCGGGCTGGGGGCGCGAACTGAAGCTTTCTTT.